A single sample is the source of the 30 T cell receptor beta chains below, sequenced in a study of control samples from healthy donors and cancer patients. Repertoires were generated with immunoSEQ multiplex PCR, while TCRdb's copy carries only in-frame clones and drops some. The sample includes some 120,000 clones, 80% to 95% of them seen just once. Sequencing was performed on blood. These receptors were collected from a young man in good health.

The chain combines TRBV11-3 with TRBJ2-5, with TRBD2 matching 8 bases. With V trimmed by 5 bases and J by 5 bases, 1 base remained unmatched. Germline V lookup: CDR1 SGHNT, CDR2 YENEEA. CDR3 length equals 12 residues. As DNA, the CDR3 is TGTGCCAGCAGCACGGGGGGGGAGACCCAGTACTTC. Translating gives CASSTGGETQYF.

The chain employs TRBV2 and TRBJ1-3; perhaps TRBD1 as D (6 bases). There are 13 residues in the CDR3. Trimming stripped 3 bases from V and 8 bases from J, with 11 bases between. Germline V gene data show CDR1 as SNHLY and CDR2 as FYNNEI. The CDR3 DNA follows: TGTGCCAGCAGTGAGGACAGCTCGGACACCATATATTTT. It encodes CASSEDSSDTIYF.

The CDR3: CAWSRDWGVGYTF. The CDR3 DNA reads as TGTGCCTGGAGTCGGGACTGGGGGGTAGGCTACACCTTC. J is TRBJ1-2 and V is TRBV30, with D possibly matching TRBD1 (5 bases). Trimming removed 2 bases at V and 8 bases at J, with 15 bases between. The germline gives CDR1 GTSNPN, CDR2 SVGIG (reference sequence). The length of the CDR3 is 13 residues.

This clone qualifies as medium-sized. V usage is TRBV4-2 and J usage is TRBJ1-2; D gene ambiguous. The CDR3 sequence is 15 residues long. The germline V gene has CDR1 LGHNA and CDR2 YNFKEQ. V was clipped by 0 bases and J by 2 bases, with 10 bases between them. CDR3 protein: CASSQDALGNYGYTF. In nucleotides, the CDR3 is TGTGCCAGCAGCCAAGATGCGCTGGGAAACTATGGCTACACCTTC.

The V and J genes are TRBV2 and TRBJ1-1; no clear D gene. CDR3 length equals 16 residues. The V gene's germline CDR1 is SNHLY and CDR2 FYNNEI. Trimming took off 0 bases at V and 4 bases at J, with 15 bases between the two ends. The CDR3 DNA sequence: TGTGCCAGCAGTGAAGCGGTTGGTCTGTGGGGCACTGAAGCTTTCTTT. As protein: CASSEAVGLWGTEAFF. Looking up the rest from reference TRBV2 and TRBJ1-1 gives the full variable domain: EPEVTQTPSHQVTQMGQEVILRCVPISNHLYFYWYRQILGQKVEFLVSFYNNEISEKSEIFDDQFSVERPDGSNFTLKIRSTKLEDSAMYFCASSEAVGLWGTEAFFGQGTRLTVV.

The chain couples TRBV7-7 to TRBJ2-7, with 7 bases aligning to TRBD2. This CDR3 spans 14 amino acids. The V segment lost 5 bases and the J segment 2 bases; nucleotides outside the gene matches: 6. Germline V lookup: CDR1 SSHAT, CDR2 FNYEAQ (reference sequence). Here the CDR3 reads CASSPGGGTYEQYF. CDR3 sequence (DNA): TGTGCCAGCAGCCCCGGGGGAGGGACCTACGAGCAGTACTTC. Full variable domain (outside the CDR3, taken from reference TRBV7-7 and TRBJ2-7): GAGVSQSPRYKVTKRGQDVTLRCDPISSHATLYWYQQALGQGPEFLTYFNYEAQPDKSGLPSDRFSAERPEGSISTLTIQRTEQRDSAMYRCASSPGGGTYEQYFGPGTRLTVT.

The rearrangement uses TRBV30 and TRBJ2-1, with D possibly being TRBD1 (6 bases). The germline gives CDR1 GTSNPN, CDR2 SVGIG (reference sequence). The CDR3 runs to 15 residues. V lost 2 bases and J lost 6, with 17 bases in between. Here the CDR3 DNA reads TGTGCCTGGAGTCCCGTGACAGGTGAGGGCAATGAGCAGTTCTTC. It encodes CAWSPVTGEGNEQFF.

The chain employs TRBV15 and TRBJ2-7; 7 nucleotides agree with TRBD1. This CDR3 has 15 amino acids. CDR1 and CDR2 (germline): LNHNV, YYDKDF (reference sequence). The junction had 7 bases not matched to a gene; V was cut back by 3 bases and J by 2 bases. The CDR3 loop reads CATSSGDSDTYEQYF. As DNA, the CDR3 is TGTGCCACCAGCAGCGGGGACAGTGATACCTACGAGCAGTACTTC.

J is TRBJ1-3 and V is TRBV7-7, with TRBD1 matching over 7 bases. Germline assignment: CDR1 SSHAT and CDR2 FNYEAQ (reference sequence). V lost 5 bases to trimming and J lost 0 bases; unmatched junction nucleotides: 1. The CDR3 consists of 14 residues. DNA of the CDR3: TGTGCCAGCAGCGAGGGGGCCTCTGGAAACACCATATATTTT. It is translated as CASSEGASGNTIYF.

This chain uses TRBV5-1 with TRBJ1-1, with 9 bases aligning to TRBD1. With V trimmed by 3 bases and J by 3 bases, 6 bases remained unmatched. The CDR3 loop spans 15 amino acids. Germline values: CDR1 SGHRS, CDR2 YFSETQ. DNA for the CDR3: TGCGCCAGCAGCTCGGGACAGGGAACGCACACTGAAGCTTTCTTT. It specifies CASSSGQGTHTEAFF.

V usage is TRBV5-1 and J usage is TRBJ2-3; 9 bases are a match to TRBD1. The CDR3 length is 15 residues. Losses at the gene ends were 4 bases for V and 5 bases for J; bases not matched to a gene: 8. Germline CDR1 SGHRS, CDR2 YFSETQ. Here the CDR3 DNA reads TGCGCCAGCAGCCCAGGGACAGGGACGGGAGATACGCAGTATTTT. This translates into CASSPGTGTGDTQYF. The complete variable domain, with remaining parts taken from reference TRBV5-1 and TRBJ2-3, reads KAGVTQTPRYLIKTRGQQVTLSCSPISGHRSVSWYQQTPGQGLQFLFEYFSETQRNKGNFPGRFSGRQFSNSRSEMNVSTLELGDSALYLCASSPGTGTGDTQYFGPGTRLTVL.

This clone was recorded once. V is TRBV5-5 and J is TRBJ1-6; D is ambiguous. Germline V CDR1 and CDR2: SGHKS, YYEKEE (reference sequence). The CDR3 is 12 amino acids. Trimming removed 2 bases at V and 19 bases at J, with 16 bases between. The CDR3 coding sequence is TGTGCCAGCAGCTTACACACCCAGGACCGGCACTTT. Translated: CASSLHTQDRHF.

This chain links TRBV21-1 with TRBJ2-7; the table's D call of TRBD1 was not tested on the DNA. TRBV21-1 is deemed a pseudogene. CDR3 length: 15 residues. CDR3 loop: CASRVGTGDSYEQYF. CDR3 coding DNA: TGTGCCAGCAGGGTAGGGACAGGGGACTCCTACGAGCAGTACTTC.

The gene calls are TRBV5-1 and TRBJ1-2; 8 bases align to TRBD1. The CDR3 is 14 amino acids. The junction had 4 bases not matched to a gene; V was cut back by 0 bases and J by 6 bases. From germline, CDR1 is SGHRS and CDR2 YFSETQ. CDR3 in amino acids: CASSLATGGNGYTF. The CDR3 DNA sequence: TGCGCCAGCAGCTTGGCAACAGGGGGAAATGGCTACACCTTC. Variable domain in full (rest from reference TRBV5-1 and TRBJ1-2): KAGVTQTPRYLIKTRGQQVTLSCSPISGHRSVSWYQQTPGQGLQFLFEYFSETQRNKGNFPGRFSGRQFSNSRSEMNVSTLELGDSALYLCASSLATGGNGYTFGSGTRLTVV.

This clone was counted between two and nine times. The chain couples TRBV4-1 to TRBJ2-7, with D possibly matching TRBD1 (7 bases). The CDR3 loop spans 15 amino acids. The germline V and J ends were trimmed by 3 bases and 2 bases, with 14 bases remaining between them. Germline values: CDR1 MGHRA, CDR2 YSYEKL. CDR3 nucleotides: TGCGCCAGCAGCCAGCTACAGGGGAGGACCTACGAGCAGTACTTC. Translation gives CASSQLQGRTYEQYF.

J is TRBJ2-7 and V is TRBV19; either TRBD1 or TRBD2 may fit D (5 bases each). Trimming shortened V by 10 bases and J by 1 base, and 17 bases separated the two germline ends. The CDR3 has 14 residues. The germline V gene has CDR1 LNHDA and CDR2 SQIVND (reference sequence). CDR3 sequence: CATQGSRDSYEQYF. The CDR3 nucleotides are TGTGCCACCCAGGGAAGTCGGGATTCCTACGAGCAGTACTTC.

The chain employs TRBV9 and TRBJ2-3; 9 bases align to TRBD2. After removal of 3 bases from V and 6 bases from J, the junction contained 14 bases not matched to a gene. Looked up from germline, CDR1 is SGDLS and CDR2 is YYNGEE. CDR3 size: 17 residues. CDR3 DNA sequence: TGTGCCAGCAGCGCCCCTAGCGGGGCGGCGCATTGGGATACGCAGTATTTT. The encoded protein is CASSAPSGAAHWDTQYF.

This chain connects TRBV27 to TRBJ2-7, with no clear D. CDR1 MNHEY and CDR2 SMNVEV come from the germline V gene (reference sequence). V was shortened by 5 bases and J by 2 bases, with 16 bases between the two germline ends. This CDR3 is built from 15 residues. The CDR3 sequence: CASSPRTDTTYEQYF. For the CDR3, the DNA is TGTGCCAGCAGTCCCCGGACGGATACTACCTACGAGCAGTACTTC.

The chain combines TRBV7-2 with TRBJ2-1; perhaps D is TRBD1 or TRBD2 (5 bases each). The CDR3 is 15 amino acids. Germline V gene lookup returns CDR1 SGHTA and CDR2 FQGNSA. Trimming removed 5 bases from V and 0 bases from J, with 11 bases in between. Here the CDR3 reads CASSPTADSYNEQFF. The CDR3 DNA follows: TGTGCCAGCAGCCCGACAGCGGACTCCTACAATGAGCAGTTCTTC.

This chain uses TRBV4-2 with TRBJ1-2; no definite D call. The CDR3 runs 13 residues. Per the germline V gene, CDR1 is LGHNA and CDR2 is YNFKEQ. The V and J ends lost 1 base and 3 bases respectively, with 6 bases between them. CDR3 nucleotide sequence: TGTGCCAGCAGCCAAGTATCGTACTATGGCTACACCTTC. Translating it yields CASSQVSYYGYTF.

This clone has a handful of counts. This sequence joins TRBV4-2 and TRBJ1-2, with D perhaps TRBD1 (6 bases). The V end was cut by 1 base, the J end by 4 bases, with 13 bases between. The CDR3 runs 15 residues. The V gene's germline CDR1 is LGHNA and CDR2 YNFKEQ. The CDR3 DNA reads as TGTGCCAGCAGCCAAGTACAGGGAGAGAGCTATGGCTACACCTTC. The encoded protein is CASSQVQGESYGYTF.

About this clone itself: Other nucleotide sequences from this sample produce the same CDR3. The genes are TRBV5-1 and TRBJ2-5, with 7 nucleotides matching TRBD2. Trimming took 4 bases from V and 5 from J; bases not matched to a gene: 5. The length of the CDR3 is 13 residues. CDR1 is SGHRS and CDR2 is YFSETQ in the germline V gene. The CDR3, as DNA: TGCGCCAGCAGCCGTGGGGGGGTTGAGACCCAGTACTTC. This codes for CASSRGGVETQYF.

V and J are TRBV19 and TRBJ1-1; the D gene is possibly TRBD1 (6 bases). Germline V gene data show CDR1 as LNHDA and CDR2 as SQIVND (reference sequence). This CDR3 is built from 14 residues. V lost 2 bases to trimming and J lost 4 bases, with 11 bases between them. CDR3 in amino acids: CASSISGVGTEAFF. DNA for the CDR3: TGTGCCAGTAGTATATCAGGGGTGGGCACTGAAGCTTTCTTT.

The chain links TRBV5-5 to TRBJ1-1; weak D call: TRBD1 (5 bases). V lost 0 bases, J lost 5 bases, and 17 bases lay in between. The CDR3 is 16 amino acids. Per the germline V gene, CDR1 is SGHKS and CDR2 is YYEKEE (reference sequence). The CDR3 nucleotides read TGTGCCAGCAGCTTGGCCTTTAACAGGCAGCGGACTGAAGCTTTCTTT. This sequence encodes CASSLAFNRQRTEAFF.

V is TRBV2 and J is TRBJ1-5; D is perhaps TRBD1 (6 bases). The CDR3 contains 15 residues. Trimming shortened V by 8 bases and J by 3 bases, and 17 bases separated the two germline ends. Germline V gives CDR1 SNHLY, CDR2 FYNNEI. CDR3 DNA sequence: TGTGCCAGCCGATTCCAGGGGACGGACAATCAGCCCCAGCATTTT. The encoded protein is CASRFQGTDNQPQHF.

The chain has TRBV7-2 and TRBJ2-5, with unresolved D. V was cut by 5 bases and J by 2 bases, with 9 bases left in between. CDR1 and CDR2 from the germline V gene are SGHTA and FQGNSA. CDR3 length equals 13 residues. In DNA, the CDR3 is TGTGCCAGCAGCGTACGGATACAAGAGACCCAGTACTTC. It specifies CASSVRIQETQYF.

The chain recombines TRBV18 with TRBJ1-1, with D perhaps TRBD1 (5 bases). CDR3 length: 16 amino acids. Germline V gene sequence: CDR1 KGHSH, CDR2 LQKENI. The V end lost 0 bases, the J end lost 0 bases, and 11 bases lay between the germline ends. The CDR3 DNA reads as TGTGCCAGCTCACCACCGCTACAGGCGTTGAACACTGAAGCTTTCTTT. Translated, it gives CASSPPLQALNTEAFF.

The chain combines TRBV15 with TRBJ1-1; D gene ambiguous. The CDR3 extends over 14 amino acids. The germline V and J ends were trimmed by 0 bases and 3 bases, with 8 bases remaining between them. Germline assignment: CDR1 LNHNV and CDR2 YYDKDF (reference sequence). The CDR3 reads CATSRDGRYTEAFF. Here the CDR3 DNA reads TGTGCCACCAGCAGAGATGGAAGATACACTGAAGCTTTCTTT.

This chain connects TRBV29-1 to TRBJ1-2; 11 nucleotides match TRBD1. CDR3 length: 15 amino acids. Germline V gene lookup returns CDR1 SQVTM and CDR2 ANQGSEA. Germline trimming cut 1 base from V and 9 bases from J; bases unmatched to any gene: 10. CDR3 loop: CSVEGGQGAVSSYTF. CDR3 nucleotide sequence: TGCAGCGTTGAAGGCGGACAGGGGGCTGTGAGCAGCTACACCTTC.

The genes are TRBV6-4 and TRBJ1-4; D gene uncertain. Trimming left V 6 bases short and J 0 bases short, with 14 bases between. CDR1 is MRHNA and CDR2 is SNTAGT in the germline V gene. The CDR3 is 16 amino acids. CDR3 DNA sequence: TGTGCCAGCAGACGACTTCGACGGGCAACTAATGAAAAACTGTTTTTT. Its protein is CASRRLRRATNEKLFF.